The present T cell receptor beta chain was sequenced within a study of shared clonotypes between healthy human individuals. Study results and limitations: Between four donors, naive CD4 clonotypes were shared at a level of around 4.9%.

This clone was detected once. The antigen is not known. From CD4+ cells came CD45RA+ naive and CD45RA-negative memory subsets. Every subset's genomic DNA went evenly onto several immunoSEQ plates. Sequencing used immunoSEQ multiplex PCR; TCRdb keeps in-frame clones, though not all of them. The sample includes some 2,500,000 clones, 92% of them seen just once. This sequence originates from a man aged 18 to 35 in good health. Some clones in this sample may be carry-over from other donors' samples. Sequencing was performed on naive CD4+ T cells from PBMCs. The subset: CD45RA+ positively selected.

The chain's CDR3 is CASTPSRLGINEQFF. The CDR3 nucleotides read TGTGCCAGCACCCCCTCGAGACTAGGCATTAATGAGCAGTTCTTC. The chain employs TRBV25-1 and TRBJ2-1, with D possibly being TRBD2 (6 bases). The CDR3 is made up of 15 amino acids. V shed 7 bases and J shed 7 bases, with 20 bases lying between them. The germline gives CDR1 MGHDK, CDR2 SYGVNS.